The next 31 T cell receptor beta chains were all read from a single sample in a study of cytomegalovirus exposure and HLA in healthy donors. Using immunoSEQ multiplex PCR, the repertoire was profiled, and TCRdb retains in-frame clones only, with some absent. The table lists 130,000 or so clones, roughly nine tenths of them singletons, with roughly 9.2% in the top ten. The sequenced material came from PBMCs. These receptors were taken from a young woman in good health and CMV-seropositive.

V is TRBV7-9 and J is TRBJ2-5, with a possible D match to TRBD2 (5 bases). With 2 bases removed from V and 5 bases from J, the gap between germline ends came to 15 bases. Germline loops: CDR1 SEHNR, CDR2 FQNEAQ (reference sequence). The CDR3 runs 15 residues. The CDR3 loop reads CASSLISGIGETQYF. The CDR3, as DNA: TGTGCCAGCAGCTTAATATCGGGGATAGGGGAGACCCAGTACTTC.

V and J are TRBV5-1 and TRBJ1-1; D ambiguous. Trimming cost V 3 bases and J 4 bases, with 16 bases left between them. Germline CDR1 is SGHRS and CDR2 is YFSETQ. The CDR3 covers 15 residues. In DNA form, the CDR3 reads TGCGCCAGCAGCTCAGAGACTGTCGAGGCCACTGAAGCTTTCTTT. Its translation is CASSSETVEATEAFF. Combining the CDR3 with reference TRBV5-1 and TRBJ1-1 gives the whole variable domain KAGVTQTPRYLIKTRGQQVTLSCSPISGHRSVSWYQQTPGQGLQFLFEYFSETQRNKGNFPGRFSGRQFSNSRSEMNVSTLELGDSALYLCASSSETVEATEAFFGQGTRLTVV.

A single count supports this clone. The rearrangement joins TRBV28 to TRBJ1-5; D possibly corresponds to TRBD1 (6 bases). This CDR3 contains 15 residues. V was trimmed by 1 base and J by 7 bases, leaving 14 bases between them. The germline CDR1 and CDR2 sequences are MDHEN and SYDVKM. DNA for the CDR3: TGTGCCAGCAGTTTATACAGGACCCAGGGGCAGCCCCAGCATTTT. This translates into CASSLYRTQGQPQHF. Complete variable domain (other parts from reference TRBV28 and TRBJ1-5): DVKVTQSSRYLVKRTGEKVFLECVQDMDHENMFWYRQDPGLGLRLIYFSYDVKMKEKGDIPEGYSVSREKKERFSLILESASTNQTSMYLCASSLYRTQGQPQHFGDGTRLSIL.

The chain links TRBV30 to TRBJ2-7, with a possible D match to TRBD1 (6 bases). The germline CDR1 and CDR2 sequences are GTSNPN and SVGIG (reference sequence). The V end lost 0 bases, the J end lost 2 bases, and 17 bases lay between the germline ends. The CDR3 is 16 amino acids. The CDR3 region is CAWSVFAWTETYEQYF. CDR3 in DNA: TGTGCCTGGAGTGTATTTGCTTGGACAGAGACCTACGAGCAGTACTTC.

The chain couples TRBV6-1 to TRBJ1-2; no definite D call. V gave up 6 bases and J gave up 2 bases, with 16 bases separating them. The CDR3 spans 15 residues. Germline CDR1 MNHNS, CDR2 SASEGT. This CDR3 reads CASRLNTAPNYGYTF. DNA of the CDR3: TGTGCCAGCAGGTTGAATACAGCCCCGAACTATGGCTACACCTTC.

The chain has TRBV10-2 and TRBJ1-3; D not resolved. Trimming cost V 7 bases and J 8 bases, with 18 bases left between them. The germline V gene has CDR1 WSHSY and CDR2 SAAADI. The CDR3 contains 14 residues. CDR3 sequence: CASTSKSGQDTIYF. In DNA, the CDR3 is TGCGCCAGCACCTCCAAAAGTGGGCAAGACACCATATATTTT.

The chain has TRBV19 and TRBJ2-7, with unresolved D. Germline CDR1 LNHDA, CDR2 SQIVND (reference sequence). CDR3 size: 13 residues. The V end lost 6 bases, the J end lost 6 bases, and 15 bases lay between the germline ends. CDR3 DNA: TGTGCCAGTAGCCCAGATCGGAAGCGCGAGCAGTACTTC. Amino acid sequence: CASSPDRKREQYF.

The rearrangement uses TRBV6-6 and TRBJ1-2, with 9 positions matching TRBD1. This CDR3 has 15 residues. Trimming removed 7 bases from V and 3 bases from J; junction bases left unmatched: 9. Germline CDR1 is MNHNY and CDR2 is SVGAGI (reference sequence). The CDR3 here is CASNPRDREYYGYTF. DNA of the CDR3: TGTGCCAGCAATCCCCGGGACAGGGAATACTATGGCTACACCTTC.

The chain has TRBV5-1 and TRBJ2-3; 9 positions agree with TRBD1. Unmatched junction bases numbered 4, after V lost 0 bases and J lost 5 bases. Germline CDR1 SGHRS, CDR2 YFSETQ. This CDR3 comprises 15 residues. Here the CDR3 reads CASSLEQGAGDTQYF. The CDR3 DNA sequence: TGCGCCAGCAGCTTGGAACAGGGGGCTGGAGATACGCAGTATTTT.

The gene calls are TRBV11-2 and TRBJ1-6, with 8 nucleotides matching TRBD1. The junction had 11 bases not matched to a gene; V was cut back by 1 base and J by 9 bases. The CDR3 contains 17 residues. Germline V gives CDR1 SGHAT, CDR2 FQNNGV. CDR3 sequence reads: CASSLVGRGRSGSPLHF. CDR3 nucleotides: TGTGCCAGCAGCTTAGTTGGCAGGGGGCGAAGTGGTTCACCCCTCCACTTT.

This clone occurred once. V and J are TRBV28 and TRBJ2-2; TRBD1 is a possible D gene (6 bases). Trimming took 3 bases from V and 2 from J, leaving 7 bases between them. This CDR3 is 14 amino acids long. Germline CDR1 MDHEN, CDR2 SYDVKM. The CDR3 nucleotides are TGTGCCAGCAGTTTTGGGGGCAACACCGGGGAGCTGTTTTTT. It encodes CASSFGGNTGELFF.

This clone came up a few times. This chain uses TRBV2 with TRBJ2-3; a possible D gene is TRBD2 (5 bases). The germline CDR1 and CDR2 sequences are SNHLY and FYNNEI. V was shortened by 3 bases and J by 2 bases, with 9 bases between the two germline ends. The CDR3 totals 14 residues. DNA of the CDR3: TGTGCCAGCAGTGAGAGGGCCAACACAGATACGCAGTATTTT. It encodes CASSERANTDTQYF.

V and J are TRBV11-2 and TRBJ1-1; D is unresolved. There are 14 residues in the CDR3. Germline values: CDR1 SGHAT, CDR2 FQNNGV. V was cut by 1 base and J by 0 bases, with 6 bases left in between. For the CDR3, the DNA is TGTGCCAGCAGCTTAGTGTCCGTGAACACTGAAGCTTTCTTT. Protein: CASSLVSVNTEAFF.

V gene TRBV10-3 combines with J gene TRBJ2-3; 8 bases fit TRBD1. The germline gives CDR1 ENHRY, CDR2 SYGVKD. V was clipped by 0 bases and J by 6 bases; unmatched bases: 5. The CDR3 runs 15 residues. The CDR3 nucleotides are TGTGCCATCAGTGAGTCGGCAGGGGGCGTGGATACGCAGTATTTT. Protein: CAISESAGGVDTQYF.

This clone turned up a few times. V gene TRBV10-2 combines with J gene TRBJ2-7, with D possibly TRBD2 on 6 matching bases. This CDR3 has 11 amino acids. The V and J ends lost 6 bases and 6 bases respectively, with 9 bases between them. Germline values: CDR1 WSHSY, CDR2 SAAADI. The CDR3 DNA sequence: TGCGCCAGCAGGGGGACTGTCGAGCAGTACTTC. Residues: CASRGTVEQYF.

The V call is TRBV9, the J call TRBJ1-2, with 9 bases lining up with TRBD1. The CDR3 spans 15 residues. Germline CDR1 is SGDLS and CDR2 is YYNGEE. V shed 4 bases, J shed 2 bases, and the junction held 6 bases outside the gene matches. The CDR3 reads CASSPTGGGNYGYTF. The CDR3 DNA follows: TGTGCCAGCAGCCCAACAGGGGGCGGGAACTATGGCTACACCTTC.

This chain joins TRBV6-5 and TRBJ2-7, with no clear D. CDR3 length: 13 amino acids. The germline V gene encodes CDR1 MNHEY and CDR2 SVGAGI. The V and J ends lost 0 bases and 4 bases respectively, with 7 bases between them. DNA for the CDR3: TGTGCCAGCAGTTACTCCCAGGCATACGAGCAGTACTTC. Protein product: CASSYSQAYEQYF.

CDR3 residues: CASSLSTGQGVYEQYF. The CDR3 DNA is TGTGCCAGCAGCTTAAGCACGGGACAGGGGGTCTACGAGCAGTACTTC. The rearrangement links TRBV11-2 to TRBJ2-7; 11 nucleotides match TRBD1. Germline V gene lookup returns CDR1 SGHAT and CDR2 FQNNGV. V lost 2 bases and J lost 3; bases outside the gene matches: 6. The CDR3 is 16 amino acids. Supplemented by reference TRBV11-2 and TRBJ2-7, the full variable domain reads EAGVAQSPRYKIIEKRQSVAFWCNPISGHATLYWYQQILGQGPKLLIQFQNNGVVDDSQLPKDRFSAERLKGVDSTLKIQPAKLEDSAVYLCASSLSTGQGVYEQYFGPGTRLTVT.

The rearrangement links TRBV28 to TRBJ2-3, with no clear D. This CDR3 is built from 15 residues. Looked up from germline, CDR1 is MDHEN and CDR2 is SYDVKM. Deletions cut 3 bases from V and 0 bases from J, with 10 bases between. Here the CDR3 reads CASSFGASSTDTQYF. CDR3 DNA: TGTGCCAGCAGTTTTGGAGCGTCTAGCACAGATACGCAGTATTTT.

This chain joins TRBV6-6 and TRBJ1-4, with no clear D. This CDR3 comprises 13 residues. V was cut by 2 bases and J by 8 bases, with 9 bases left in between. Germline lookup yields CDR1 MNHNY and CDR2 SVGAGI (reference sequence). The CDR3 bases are TGTGCCAGCAGTTACGCGACACCCGAAAAACTGTTTTTT. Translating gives CASSYATPEKLFF.

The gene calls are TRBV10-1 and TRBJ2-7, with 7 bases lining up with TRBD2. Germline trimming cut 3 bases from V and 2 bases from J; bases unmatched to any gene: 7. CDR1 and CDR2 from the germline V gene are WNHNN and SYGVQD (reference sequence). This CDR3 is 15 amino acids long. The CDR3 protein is CASSDAAGQAYEQYF. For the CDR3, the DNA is TGCGCCAGCAGTGATGCAGCGGGGCAAGCCTACGAGCAGTACTTC.

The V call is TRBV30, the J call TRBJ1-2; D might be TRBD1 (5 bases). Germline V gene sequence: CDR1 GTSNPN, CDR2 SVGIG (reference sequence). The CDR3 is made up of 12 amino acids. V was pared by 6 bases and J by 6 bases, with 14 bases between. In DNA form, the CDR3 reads TGTGCCTGTTCACAGGATCGCCATGGCTACACCTTC. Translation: CACSQDRHGYTF.

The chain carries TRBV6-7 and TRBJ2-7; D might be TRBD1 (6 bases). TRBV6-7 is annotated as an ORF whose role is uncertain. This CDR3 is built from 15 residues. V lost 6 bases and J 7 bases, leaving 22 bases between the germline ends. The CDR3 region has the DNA TGTGCCAGCAGGCGGACAGTCCACCCGGGTGGGGAGCAGTACTTC. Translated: CASRRTVHPGGEQYF.

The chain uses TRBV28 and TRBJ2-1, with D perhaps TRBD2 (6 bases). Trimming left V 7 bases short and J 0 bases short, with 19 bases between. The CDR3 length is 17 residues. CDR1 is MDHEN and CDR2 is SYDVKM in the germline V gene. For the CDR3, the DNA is TGTGCCAGCACCGCAGCCGGGAGCCCGGACTCCTACAATGAGCAGTTCTTC. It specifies CASTAAGSPDSYNEQFF.

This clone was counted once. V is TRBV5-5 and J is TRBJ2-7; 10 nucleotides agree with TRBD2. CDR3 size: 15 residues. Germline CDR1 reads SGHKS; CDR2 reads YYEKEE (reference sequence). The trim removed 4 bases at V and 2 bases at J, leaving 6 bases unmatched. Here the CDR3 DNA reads TGTGCCAGCAGCATTTCTAGCGGGGGCCCCTACGAGCAGTACTTC. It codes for CASSISSGGPYEQYF.

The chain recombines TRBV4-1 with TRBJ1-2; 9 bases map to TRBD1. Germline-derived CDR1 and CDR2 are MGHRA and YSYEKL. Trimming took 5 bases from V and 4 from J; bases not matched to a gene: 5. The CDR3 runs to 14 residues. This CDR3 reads CASSGTGTPYGYTF. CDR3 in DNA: TGCGCCAGCAGCGGGACAGGGACGCCCTATGGCTACACCTTC.

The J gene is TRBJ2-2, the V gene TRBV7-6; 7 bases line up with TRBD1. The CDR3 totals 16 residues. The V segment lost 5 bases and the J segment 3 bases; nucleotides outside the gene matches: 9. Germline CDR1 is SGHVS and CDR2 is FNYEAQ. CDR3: CASSRVTGRDTGELFF. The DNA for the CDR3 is TGTGCCAGCAGCCGAGTGACAGGGCGGGACACCGGGGAGCTGTTTTTT.

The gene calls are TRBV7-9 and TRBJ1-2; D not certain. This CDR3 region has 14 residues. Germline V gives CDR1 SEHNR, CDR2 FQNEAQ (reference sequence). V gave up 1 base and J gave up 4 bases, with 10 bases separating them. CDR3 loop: CASSLVGLLYGYTF. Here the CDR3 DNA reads TGTGCCAGCAGCTTAGTAGGACTGCTCTATGGCTACACCTTC.

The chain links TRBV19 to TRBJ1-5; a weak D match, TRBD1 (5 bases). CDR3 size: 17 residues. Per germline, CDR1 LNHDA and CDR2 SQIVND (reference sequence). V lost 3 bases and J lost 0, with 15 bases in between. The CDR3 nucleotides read TGTGCCAGTAGTATCGGGGGAGGAGGTTATAGCAATCAGCCCCAGCATTTT. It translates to CASSIGGGGYSNQPQHF.

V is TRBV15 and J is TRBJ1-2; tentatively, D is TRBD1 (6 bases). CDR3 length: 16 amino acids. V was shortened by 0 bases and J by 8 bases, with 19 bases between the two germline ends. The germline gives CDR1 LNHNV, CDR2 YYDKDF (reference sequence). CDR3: CATSRDRERRGGGYTF. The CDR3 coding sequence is TGTGCCACCAGCAGAGATAGGGAACGCAGGGGCGGAGGCTACACCTTC.

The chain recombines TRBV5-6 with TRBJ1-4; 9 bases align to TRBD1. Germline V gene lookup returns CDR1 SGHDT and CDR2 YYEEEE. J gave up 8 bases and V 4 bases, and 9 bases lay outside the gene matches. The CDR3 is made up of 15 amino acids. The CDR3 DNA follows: TGTGCCAGCAGCCATCGGGACAGGGATGGAGAAAAACTGTTTTTT. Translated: CASSHRDRDGEKLFF.